These T cell receptor beta chains were read from a single sample in a study of control samples from healthy donors and cancer patients. Repertoires were generated with immunoSEQ multiplex PCR, while TCRdb's copy carries only in-frame clones and drops some. The sample has tens of thousands of clones, 91% seen once. Material: blood. The receptors derive from a man aged 25 to 45 in good health. Both conserved end residues are part of each CDR3. Fields, in order: J gene, clone size, D gene, V gene, CDR3 protein, CDR3 DNA. A D gene is named only where the DNA matches it firmly. The size entry is marked missing in some rows and otherwise reads once, few, many or a size class.

J gene: TRBJ2-1
clone size: NA
D gene: TRBD2
V gene: TRBV6-4
CDR3 protein: CASSDSTSGSNEQFF
CDR3 DNA: TGTGCCAGCAGTGACTCAACTAGCGGGAGCAATGAGCAGTTCTTC

J gene: TRBJ2-1
clone size: NA
D gene: NA
V gene: TRBV7-7
CDR3 protein: CASSLEGTYPYNEQFF
CDR3 DNA: TGTGCCAGCAGCTTAGAAGGGACATACCCCTACAATGAGCAGTTCTTC

J gene: TRBJ1-6
clone size: NA
D gene: NA
V gene: TRBV6-4
CDR3 protein: CASSENLNSPLHF
CDR3 DNA: TGTGCCAGCAGTGAAAACCTTAATTCACCCCTCCACTTT

J gene: TRBJ2-1
clone size: NA
D gene: TRBD2
V gene: TRBV13
CDR3 protein: CASTSGSSGSNEQFF
CDR3 DNA: TGTGCCAGCACTAGCGGGAGTTCTGGAAGCAATGAGCAGTTCTTC

J gene: TRBJ1-1
clone size: NA
D gene: NA
V gene: TRBV7-3
CDR3 protein: CASSLTGSNTEAFF
CDR3 DNA: TGTGCCAGCAGCTTAACAGGGTCGAACACTGAAGCTTTCTTT

J gene: TRBJ1-1
clone size: NA
D gene: NA
V gene: TRBV30
CDR3 protein: CAWSAGLGEAFF
CDR3 DNA: TGTGCCTGGAGCGCCGGGTTGGGCGAAGCTTTCTTT

J gene: TRBJ2-7
clone size: NA
D gene: NA
V gene: TRBV21-1
CDR3 protein: CASSGSLPGQTYEQYF
CDR3 DNA: TGTGCCAGCAGCGGGTCCCTTCCGGGACAGACGTACGAGCAGTACTTC

J gene: TRBJ1-2
clone size: NA
D gene: NA
V gene: TRBV5-1
CDR3 protein: CASSPEFSGFYGYTF
CDR3 DNA: TGCGCCAGCAGCCCCGAGTTTTCAGGTTTCTATGGCTACACCTTC

J gene: TRBJ2-6
clone size: NA
D gene: TRBD1
V gene: TRBV7-6
CDR3 protein: CASSLRGDRDAGANVLTF
CDR3 DNA: TGTGCCAGCAGCTTACGTGGCGACAGGGACGCTGGGGCCAACGTCCTGACTTTC

J gene: TRBJ2-2
clone size: NA
D gene: TRBD2
V gene: TRBV4-1
CDR3 protein: CASSQVPRLAGGPKTGELFF
CDR3 DNA: TGCGCCAGCAGCCAAGTCCCCCGACTAGCGGGAGGGCCAAAAACCGGGGAGCTGTTTTTT

J gene: TRBJ2-7
clone size: NA
D gene: TRBD1
V gene: TRBV19
CDR3 protein: CASSIRGQGSLYEQYF
CDR3 DNA: TGTGCCAGTAGTATTCGGGGACAGGGCTCTTTGTACGAGCAGTACTTC

J gene: TRBJ1-6
clone size: NA
D gene: TRBD1
V gene: TRBV4-1
CDR3 protein: CASSQVGTGRSYNSPLHF
CDR3 DNA: TGCGCCAGCAGCCAAGTTGGGACAGGGCGGTCCTATAATTCACCCCTCCACTTT

J gene: TRBJ2-3
clone size: once
D gene: TRBD2
V gene: TRBV7-9
CDR3 protein: CASSFREGRTDTQYF
CDR3 DNA: TGTGCCAGCAGCTTTCGGGAGGGGCGCACAGATACGCAGTATTTT

J gene: TRBJ1-3
clone size: NA
D gene: TRBD1
V gene: TRBV2
CDR3 protein: CASTTGQLAIDTIYF
CDR3 DNA: TGTGCCAGCACCACGGGACAGTTAGCAATTGACACCATATATTTT

J gene: TRBJ1-3
clone size: NA
D gene: NA
V gene: TRBV25-1
CDR3 protein: CASSELDLRGYAGNTIYF
CDR3 DNA: TGTGCCAGCAGTGAATTAGACCTGCGGGGATATGCTGGAAACACCATATATTTT

J gene: TRBJ2-5
clone size: NA
D gene: NA
V gene: TRBV10-1
CDR3 protein: CASSESYGTQETQYF
CDR3 DNA: TGCGCCAGCAGTGAGTCGTACGGTACCCAAGAGACCCAGTACTTC

J gene: TRBJ2-7
clone size: NA
D gene: TRBD1
V gene: TRBV5-1
CDR3 protein: CASSAGQGGEQYF
CDR3 DNA: TGCGCCAGCAGCGCCGGACAGGGAGGCGAGCAGTACTTC

J gene: TRBJ1-4
clone size: NA
D gene: NA
V gene: TRBV7-2
CDR3 protein: CASSATGATNEKLFF
CDR3 DNA: TGTGCCAGCAGCGCTACGGGGGCAACTAATGAAAAACTGTTTTTT

J gene: TRBJ2-7
clone size: NA
D gene: NA
V gene: TRBV20-1
CDR3 protein: CSAPDRYEQYF
CDR3 DNA: TGCAGTGCCCCCGACCGCTACGAGCAGTACTTC

J gene: TRBJ2-1
clone size: NA
D gene: NA
V gene: TRBV19
CDR3 protein: CASSIGRVSYNEQFF
CDR3 DNA: TGTGCCAGTAGTATCGGACGGGTCTCCTACAATGAGCAGTTCTTC

J gene: TRBJ1-1
clone size: NA
D gene: NA
V gene: TRBV14
CDR3 protein: CASSQEGKTEAFF
CDR3 DNA: TGTGCCAGCAGCCAAGAGGGGAAAACTGAAGCTTTCTTT

J gene: TRBJ1-1
clone size: NA
D gene: NA
V gene: TRBV12-5
CDR3 protein: CASGLMGNTEAFF
CDR3 DNA: TGTGCTAGTGGTTTGATGGGGAACACTGAAGCTTTCTTT

J gene: TRBJ1-1
clone size: NA
D gene: NA
V gene: TRBV27
CDR3 protein: CASSFLVDSMNTEAFF
CDR3 DNA: TGTGCCAGCAGTTTTCTAGTGGATAGCATGAACACTGAAGCTTTCTTT

J gene: TRBJ1-4
clone size: NA
D gene: NA
V gene: TRBV6-5
CDR3 protein: CASSIGPGNEKLFF
CDR3 DNA: TGTGCCAGCAGCATAGGACCTGGGAATGAAAAACTGTTTTTT

J gene: TRBJ2-7
clone size: NA
D gene: TRBD1
V gene: TRBV6-2/TRBV6-3
CDR3 protein: CASSYSRDGQGGNEQYF
CDR3 DNA: TGTGCCAGCAGTTACTCGCGGGACGGACAGGGTGGCAACGAGCAGTACTTC

J gene: TRBJ1-1
clone size: NA
D gene: NA
V gene: TRBV29-1
CDR3 protein: CSVPSGSEAFF
CDR3 DNA: TGCAGCGTCCCATCCGGGTCCGAAGCTTTCTTT

J gene: TRBJ2-7
clone size: NA
D gene: TRBD2
V gene: TRBV6-1
CDR3 protein: CASSDVLIKSRGSYEQYF
CDR3 DNA: TGTGCCAGCAGTGACGTGCTGATAAAGTCGCGGGGGTCCTACGAGCAGTACTTC

J gene: TRBJ2-7
clone size: NA
D gene: NA
V gene: TRBV30
CDR3 protein: CAWSTRQVSEQYF
CDR3 DNA: TGTGCCTGGAGTACCAGACAGGTTTCCGAGCAGTACTTC

J gene: TRBJ2-1
clone size: NA
D gene: NA
V gene: TRBV18
CDR3 protein: CASSPFTPSSYNEQFF
CDR3 DNA: TGTGCCAGCTCACCATTCACCCCGAGCTCCTACAATGAGCAGTTCTTC

J gene: TRBJ1-1
clone size: few
D gene: NA
V gene: TRBV28
CDR3 protein: CASRTEGVGGTEAFF
CDR3 DNA: TGTGCCAGCAGAACGGAGGGGGTAGGAGGCACTGAAGCTTTCTTT

J gene: TRBJ2-3
clone size: NA
D gene: NA
V gene: TRBV7-3
CDR3 protein: CASSRGASRGDTQYF
CDR3 DNA: TGTGCCAGCAGCCGCGGGGCCTCCCGGGGGGATACGCAGTATTTT

J gene: TRBJ1-5
clone size: NA
D gene: NA
V gene: TRBV21-1
CDR3 protein: CASRNIPPQHF
CDR3 DNA: TGTGCCAGCAGGAACATCCCCCCCCAGCATTTT

J gene: TRBJ2-1
clone size: once
D gene: NA
V gene: TRBV4-2
CDR3 protein: CASSQERPSLGEFF
CDR3 DNA: TGTGCCAGCAGCCAAGAAAGGCCCAGCCTGGGCGAGTTCTTC

J gene: TRBJ1-5
clone size: NA
D gene: TRBD1
V gene: TRBV27
CDR3 protein: CASSFKVPGQGNNQPQHF
CDR3 DNA: TGTGCCAGCAGTTTTAAGGTCCCGGGACAGGGTAACAATCAGCCCCAGCATTTT

J gene: TRBJ2-5
clone size: NA
D gene: TRBD2
V gene: TRBV29-1
CDR3 protein: CSAPGVAGYETQYF
CDR3 DNA: TGCAGCGCCCCAGGGGTAGCGGGGTATGAGACCCAGTACTTC

J gene: TRBJ2-2
clone size: NA
D gene: TRBD2
V gene: TRBV29-1
CDR3 protein: CSVVGTSGNTGELFF
CDR3 DNA: TGCAGCGTTGTGGGGACTAGCGGGAACACCGGGGAGCTGTTTTTT

J gene: TRBJ2-7
clone size: NA
D gene: NA
V gene: TRBV7-9
CDR3 protein: CASSPMEQNFYEQYF
CDR3 DNA: TGTGCCAGCAGCCCAATGGAACAGAACTTTTACGAGCAGTACTTC

J gene: TRBJ2-7
clone size: NA
D gene: NA
V gene: TRBV5-1
CDR3 protein: CASSDGGGFGEQYF
CDR3 DNA: TGCGCCAGCAGCGATGGCGGTGGTTTCGGCGAGCAGTACTTC

J gene: TRBJ2-3
clone size: few
D gene: NA
V gene: TRBV5-5
CDR3 protein: CASSLDPRDTQYF
CDR3 DNA: TGTGCCAGCAGCTTGGACCCAAGGGATACGCAGTATTTT

J gene: TRBJ1-5
clone size: NA
D gene: NA
V gene: TRBV5-8
CDR3 protein: CASSPTGSQHF
CDR3 DNA: TGTGCCAGCAGCCCAACAGGGTCCCAGCATTTT

J gene: TRBJ1-3
clone size: NA
D gene: NA
V gene: TRBV9
CDR3 protein: CASSPGGTGNTIYF
CDR3 DNA: TGTGCCAGCAGCCCCGGGGGGACTGGAAACACCATATATTTT

J gene: TRBJ2-7
clone size: many
D gene: TRBD1
V gene: TRBV18
CDR3 protein: CASSRGTGGAYEQYF
CDR3 DNA: TGTGCCAGCTCACGAGGGACAGGGGGGGCCTACGAGCAGTACTTC

J gene: TRBJ2-3
clone size: NA
D gene: TRBD2
V gene: TRBV4-1
CDR3 protein: CASSQTPTSGGWDTQYF
CDR3 DNA: TGCGCCAGCAGCCAAACCCCGACTAGCGGGGGCTGGGATACGCAGTATTTT

J gene: TRBJ2-5
clone size: NA
D gene: TRBD2
V gene: TRBV9
CDR3 protein: CASSVAGGPQETQYF
CDR3 DNA: TGTGCCAGCAGCGTAGCGGGGGGGCCACAAGAGACCCAGTACTTC

J gene: TRBJ2-3
clone size: NA
D gene: NA
V gene: TRBV27
CDR3 protein: CASSLSASLDTDTQYF
CDR3 DNA: TGTGCCAGCAGTTTATCGGCTTCCCTAGACACAGATACGCAGTATTTT

J gene: TRBJ1-1
clone size: NA
D gene: NA
V gene: TRBV19
CDR3 protein: CASSKVKNTEAFF
CDR3 DNA: TGTGCCAGTAGTAAGGTGAAGAACACTGAAGCTTTCTTT